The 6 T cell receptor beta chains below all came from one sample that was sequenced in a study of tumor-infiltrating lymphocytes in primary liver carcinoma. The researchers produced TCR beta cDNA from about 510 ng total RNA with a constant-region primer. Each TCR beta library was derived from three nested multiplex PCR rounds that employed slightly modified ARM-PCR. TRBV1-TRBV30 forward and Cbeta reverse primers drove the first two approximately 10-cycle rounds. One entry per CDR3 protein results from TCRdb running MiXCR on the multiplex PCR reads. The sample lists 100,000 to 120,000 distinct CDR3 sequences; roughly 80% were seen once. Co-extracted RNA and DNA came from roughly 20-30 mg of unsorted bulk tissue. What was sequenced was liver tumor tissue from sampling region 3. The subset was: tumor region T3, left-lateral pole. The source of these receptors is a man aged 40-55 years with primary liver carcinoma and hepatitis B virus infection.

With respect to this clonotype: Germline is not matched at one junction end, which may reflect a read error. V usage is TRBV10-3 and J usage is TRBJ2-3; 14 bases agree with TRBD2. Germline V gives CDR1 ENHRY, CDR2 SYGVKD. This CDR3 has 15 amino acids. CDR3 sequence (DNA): TGTGCCATCATTTCGACTAGCGGGAGGGCCAGATACGCAGTATTT. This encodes CAIISTSGRARYAVF.

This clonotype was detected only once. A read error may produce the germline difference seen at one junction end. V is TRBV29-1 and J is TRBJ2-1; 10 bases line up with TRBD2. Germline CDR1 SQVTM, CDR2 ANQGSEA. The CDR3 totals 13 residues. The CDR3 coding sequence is TGCAGCGTCTCTAGCGGGGGTTACAATAAGCAGTTCTTC. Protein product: CSVSSGGYNKQFF.

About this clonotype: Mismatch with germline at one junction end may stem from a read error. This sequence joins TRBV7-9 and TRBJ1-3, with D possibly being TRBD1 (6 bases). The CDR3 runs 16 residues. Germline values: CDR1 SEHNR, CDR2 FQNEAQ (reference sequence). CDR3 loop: CASSPPSGVSGKTIYF. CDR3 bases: TGTGCCAGCAGCCCACCCTCAGGGGTGAGTGGAAAGACCATATATTTT.

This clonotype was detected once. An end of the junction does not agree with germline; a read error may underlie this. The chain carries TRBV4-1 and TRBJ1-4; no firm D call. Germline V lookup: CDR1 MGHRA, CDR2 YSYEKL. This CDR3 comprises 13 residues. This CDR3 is CACSQPHREKLFF. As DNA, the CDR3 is TGCGCCTGCAGCCAGCCCCACCGTGAAAAACTGTTTTTC.

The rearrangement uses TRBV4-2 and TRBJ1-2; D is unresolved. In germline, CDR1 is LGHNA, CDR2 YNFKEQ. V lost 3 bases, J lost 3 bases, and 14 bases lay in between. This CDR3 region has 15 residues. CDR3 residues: CASSHGARSHYGYTF. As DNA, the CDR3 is TGTGCCAGCAGCCATGGCGCCAGGAGCCACTATGGCTACACCTTC.

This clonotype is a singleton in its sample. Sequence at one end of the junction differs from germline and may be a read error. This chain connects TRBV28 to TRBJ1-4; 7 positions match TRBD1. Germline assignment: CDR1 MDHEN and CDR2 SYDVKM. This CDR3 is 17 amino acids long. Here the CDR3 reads CASSFGDRFTTNEKLLF. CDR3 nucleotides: TGTGCCAGCAGTTTTGGGGACAGATTTACAACTAATGAAAAACTGCTTTTT.